A selection of T cell receptor beta chains follows, all from one sample in a study of T-cell reconstitution after alpha-beta-depleted transplantation in children. Each CDR3 protein is one row after TCRdb ran MiXCR on the PCR reads. The sample lists about 980,000 distinct CDR3 sequences, about 31% seen once, with 28% in the top ten. The material sequenced was PBMCs, mostly from graft donor cells, taken 360 days after TCRalphabeta/CD19-depleted stem cell transplant. These TCRs come from a boy less than two years old who had a stem cell transplant for SCID, so the T cells may come from the graft donor. Each CDR3 is given with its conserved first and last residue. The order of the fields is D gene, V gene, clone size, J gene, CDR3 DNA, CDR3 protein. A D gene is named only where the DNA matches it firmly. A row's size may be missing; if present it is once, few, many or a size class.

TRBD1,TRBV4-1,few,TRBJ2-2,TGCGCCAGCAGCCAAGAGGGACAGGAGGGCACCGGGGAGCTGTTTTTT,CASSQEGQEGTGELFF
TRBD2,TRBV18,NA,TRBJ2-7,TGTGCCAGCTCACCGGGCGGGGGGACGATTAACGAGCAGTACTTC,CASSPGGGTINEQYF
NA,TRBV3-1,NA,TRBJ1-1,TGTGCCAGCAGCCAGGCCTCAGGGGCTCTCACTGAAGCTTTCTTT,CASSQASGALTEAFF
NA,TRBV7-2,few,TRBJ2-7,TGTGCCAGCAGCTTAGCCCCATCTCGACCGACATACTCCTACGAGCAGTACTTC,CASSLAPSRPTYSYEQYF
NA,TRBV19,NA,TRBJ2-1,TGTGCCGGTAGTATGAGGAGGCCTACCTACAATGAGCAGTTCTTC,CAGSMRRPTYNEQFF
NA,TRBV12-3/TRBV12-4,few,TRBJ1-1,TGTGCCAGCAGTTTAGCCGAGATCCGGGGTCCCACTGAAGCTTTCTTT,CASSLAEIRGPTEAFF
TRBD2,TRBV9,few,TRBJ2-5,TGTGCCAGCAGCCCTCAAACCTTTCGGACCGGGAGGGAGACCCAGTACTTC,CASSPQTFRTGRETQYF
TRBD1,TRBV12-3/TRBV12-4,few,TRBJ1-1,TGTGCCAGCAGGCTCGGAGGGGGCGCCCGGATGAACACTGAAGCTTTCTTT,CASRLGGGARMNTEAFF
NA,TRBV25-1,few,TRBJ2-7,TGTGCCAGCAGTGATTTAAGAGACGAGCAGTACTTC,CASSDLRDEQYF
TRBD1,TRBV6-1,few,TRBJ1-1,TGTGCCAGCAGTCCCCGGACAGGGGATGAAGCTTTCTTT,CASSPRTGDEAFF
TRBD2,TRBV12-3/TRBV12-4,few,TRBJ2-5,TGTGCCAGCCCCCACTTGACTAGCGGCCTCACCCTGCGGGAGACCCAGTACTTC,CASPHLTSGLTLRETQYF
NA,TRBV9,NA,TRBJ2-2,TGTGCCAGCAGCGTAGATGGTCTCTTAACCGGGGAGCTGTTTTTT,CASSVDGLLTGELFF
NA,TRBV25-1,NA,TRBJ2-7,TGTGCCAGCAGTGAAGCATGGAGAAACGAGCAGTACTTC,CASSEAWRNEQYF
NA,TRBV18,NA,TRBJ1-3,TGTGCCAGCTCACCGGGGGGCACCTACCATGGAAACACCATATATTTT,CASSPGGTYHGNTIYF
TRBD2,TRBV20-1,NA,TRBJ2-1,TGCAGTGCTAGGGCCCTTGGCGGGGGGTCATACAATGAGCAGTTCTTC,CSARALGGGSYNEQFF
NA,TRBV15,few,TRBJ2-7,TGTGCCACCAGCAGAGATCGGGTTGAAATCTCCTACGAGCAGTACTTC,CATSRDRVEISYEQYF
NA,TRBV12-3/TRBV12-4,NA,TRBJ1-1,TGTGCCAGCAGTTCGGGACACGACTACAGGAGGGCTTTCTTT,CASSSGHDYRRAFF
NA,TRBV7-2,few,TRBJ2-5,TGTGCCAGCAGCCCATTTCTGCTAGTGGTTGGAGAGACCCAGTACTTC,CASSPFLLVVGETQYF
TRBD1,TRBV13,NA,TRBJ2-1,TGTGCCAGCAGCTTAGTTTCTGGACAGGGTGCCTGGGATGAGCAGTTCTTC,CASSLVSGQGAWDEQFF
NA,TRBV12-3/TRBV12-4,NA,TRBJ2-1,TGTGCCAGCAGTCCCCTGGACCTCAGGTTCGATGAGCAGTTCTTC,CASSPLDLRFDEQFF
TRBD1,TRBV7-9,NA,TRBJ2-7,TGTGCCAGCAGCCCAGGGGGATCGGCCTACGAGCAGTACTTC,CASSPGGSAYEQYF
NA,TRBV7-8,NA,TRBJ2-7,TGTGCCAGCAGCTCTTGGAAGAATTACGAGCAGTACTTC,CASSSWKNYEQYF
NA,TRBV5-1,many,TRBJ2-5,TGCGCCAGCAGCTCCTCCTGGGGGGGGGCTCAAGAGACCCAGTACTTC,CASSSSWGGAQETQYF
TRBD2,TRBV29-1,NA,TRBJ2-7,TGCAGCGTTGTAGGTGAGCGGGGGTACGAGCAGTACTTC,CSVVGERGYEQYF
TRBD1,TRBV29-1,NA,TRBJ2-2,TGCAGCGTCAGCAAAACAGGGGGAATTTTGGTTGGCGGGGAGCTGTTTTTT,CSVSKTGGILVGGELFF
TRBD1,TRBV6-5,NA,TRBJ1-1,TGTGCCAGCAGTTACGGGACAGTGAGAACTGAAGCTTTCTTT,CASSYGTVRTEAFF
NA,TRBV24-1,NA,TRBJ1-5,TGTGCCACCAGTGACAACAGGTTCAATCAGCCCCAGCATTTT,CATSDNRFNQPQHF
NA,TRBV9,NA,TRBJ1-2,TGTGCCAGCAGCAGAAGTGCTAACTATGGCTACACCTTC,CASSRSANYGYTF
NA,TRBV12-3/TRBV12-4,NA,TRBJ1-5,TGTGCCAGCAGCATGGGGGACAATCAGCCCCAGCATTTT,CASSMGDNQPQHF
TRBD1,TRBV5-6,NA,TRBJ2-3,TGTGCCAGCAGCGCCCAAAAGGGGGCCGATACGCAGTATTTT,CASSAQKGADTQYF
NA,TRBV20-1,few,TRBJ1-2,TGCAGTGCTAGTTCGACGAACCTCCTCTTC,CSASSTNLLF
NA,TRBV5-1,NA,TRBJ2-7,TGCGCCAGCAGCTTGGCCTTGGGGGGCCCCTACGAGCAGTACTTC,CASSLALGGPYEQYF
NA,TRBV4-2,NA,TRBJ2-5,TGTGCCAGCAGCCAAGAAGGGTGGCTAAAAGAGACCCAGTACTTC,CASSQEGWLKETQYF
NA,TRBV12-3/TRBV12-4,NA,TRBJ1-1,TGTGCCAGCACCCATTTTAGGGGGAACACTGAAGCTTTCTTT,CASTHFRGNTEAFF
NA,TRBV28,NA,TRBJ2-3,TGTGCCAGCGAAGGGTCTGGAGATACGCAGTATTTT,CASEGSGDTQYF
NA,TRBV4-3,NA,TRBJ2-7,TGCGCCAGCAGCCAAAAAGGGGCACCCGAATACGAGCAGTACTTC,CASSQKGAPEYEQYF
NA,TRBV12-3/TRBV12-4,few,TRBJ1-2,TGTGCCAGCAGCCCGCGGGGGGGGCGAGGTGGCTACACCTTC,CASSPRGGRGGYTF
NA,TRBV4-1,NA,TRBJ2-5,TGCGCCAGCAGCCAAGTGGGGCCTACCCAAGAGACCCAGTACTTC,CASSQVGPTQETQYF
NA,TRBV12-3/TRBV12-4,NA,TRBJ1-6,TGTGCCAGCAGTTTTGGGGGGGGACATTCACCCCTCCACTTT,CASSFGGGHSPLHF
NA,TRBV7-9,NA,TRBJ2-2,TGTGCCAGCAGCCCTCAGGGGTTCGCCACCGGGGAGCTGTTTTTT,CASSPQGFATGELFF
NA,TRBV20-1,NA,TRBJ1-1,TGCAGTGCTCCTCTTTTGACAGAAGCTTTCTTT,CSAPLLTEAFF
TRBD1,TRBV18,few,TRBJ2-7,TGTGCCAGCTCACCAATTGACAGGGGAGGTTCCTACGAGCAGTACTTC,CASSPIDRGGSYEQYF
NA,TRBV6-5,NA,TRBJ2-7,TGTGCCAGCAGTTACGGGGAGGCACCCTACGAGCAGTACTTC,CASSYGEAPYEQYF
TRBD1,TRBV11-2,few,TRBJ1-1,TGTGCCAGCAGCTCGACCAGGGGGCCCACTGAAGCTTTCTTT,CASSSTRGPTEAFF
TRBD2,TRBV4-1,NA,TRBJ2-3,TGCGCCAGCAGCCGTCCGGGACTAGCGGGGGGGACCCCAGATACGCAGTATTTT,CASSRPGLAGGTPDTQYF
TRBD1,TRBV20-1,NA,TRBJ1-5,TGCAGTGCTAGTAAGACAGGGAGTCAGCCCCAGCATTTT,CSASKTGSQPQHF
NA,TRBV11-1,NA,TRBJ2-1,TGTGCCAGCAGTCCAGGGGACACGATCTCCTACAATGAGCAGTTCTTC,CASSPGDTISYNEQFF
NA,TRBV20-1,few,TRBJ2-7,TGCAGTGCTAGAGGAGGGCCCCAACGCTACGAGCAGTACTTC,CSARGGPQRYEQYF
NA,TRBV3-1,NA,TRBJ2-5,TGTGCCAGCAGCCAAGATCTAGGTGGGGTCCAAGAGACCCAGTACTTC,CASSQDLGGVQETQYF
NA,TRBV24-1,few,TRBJ2-1,TGTGCCACCAGTGAAGGGGGGACAGCCTACAATGAGCAGTTCTTC,CATSEGGTAYNEQFF
NA,TRBV29-1,few,TRBJ2-1,TGCAGCGTTGAACCTTTAGAGGGGGAACCTTACAATGAGCAGTTCTTC,CSVEPLEGEPYNEQFF
NA,TRBV12-3/TRBV12-4,NA,TRBJ1-1,TGTGCCAGCAGTTTAAAACTGGAGAACACTGAAGCTTTCTTT,CASSLKLENTEAFF
TRBD1,TRBV12-3/TRBV12-4,NA,TRBJ1-1,TGTGCCAGCACGCCCGACTTAGACAGGGGGAGGACTGAAGCTTTCTTT,CASTPDLDRGRTEAFF
NA,TRBV12-3/TRBV12-4,once,TRBJ2-1,TGTGCCAGCAGTCTTGGGTTCTGGTACAATGAGCAGTTCTTC,CASSLGFWYNEQFF